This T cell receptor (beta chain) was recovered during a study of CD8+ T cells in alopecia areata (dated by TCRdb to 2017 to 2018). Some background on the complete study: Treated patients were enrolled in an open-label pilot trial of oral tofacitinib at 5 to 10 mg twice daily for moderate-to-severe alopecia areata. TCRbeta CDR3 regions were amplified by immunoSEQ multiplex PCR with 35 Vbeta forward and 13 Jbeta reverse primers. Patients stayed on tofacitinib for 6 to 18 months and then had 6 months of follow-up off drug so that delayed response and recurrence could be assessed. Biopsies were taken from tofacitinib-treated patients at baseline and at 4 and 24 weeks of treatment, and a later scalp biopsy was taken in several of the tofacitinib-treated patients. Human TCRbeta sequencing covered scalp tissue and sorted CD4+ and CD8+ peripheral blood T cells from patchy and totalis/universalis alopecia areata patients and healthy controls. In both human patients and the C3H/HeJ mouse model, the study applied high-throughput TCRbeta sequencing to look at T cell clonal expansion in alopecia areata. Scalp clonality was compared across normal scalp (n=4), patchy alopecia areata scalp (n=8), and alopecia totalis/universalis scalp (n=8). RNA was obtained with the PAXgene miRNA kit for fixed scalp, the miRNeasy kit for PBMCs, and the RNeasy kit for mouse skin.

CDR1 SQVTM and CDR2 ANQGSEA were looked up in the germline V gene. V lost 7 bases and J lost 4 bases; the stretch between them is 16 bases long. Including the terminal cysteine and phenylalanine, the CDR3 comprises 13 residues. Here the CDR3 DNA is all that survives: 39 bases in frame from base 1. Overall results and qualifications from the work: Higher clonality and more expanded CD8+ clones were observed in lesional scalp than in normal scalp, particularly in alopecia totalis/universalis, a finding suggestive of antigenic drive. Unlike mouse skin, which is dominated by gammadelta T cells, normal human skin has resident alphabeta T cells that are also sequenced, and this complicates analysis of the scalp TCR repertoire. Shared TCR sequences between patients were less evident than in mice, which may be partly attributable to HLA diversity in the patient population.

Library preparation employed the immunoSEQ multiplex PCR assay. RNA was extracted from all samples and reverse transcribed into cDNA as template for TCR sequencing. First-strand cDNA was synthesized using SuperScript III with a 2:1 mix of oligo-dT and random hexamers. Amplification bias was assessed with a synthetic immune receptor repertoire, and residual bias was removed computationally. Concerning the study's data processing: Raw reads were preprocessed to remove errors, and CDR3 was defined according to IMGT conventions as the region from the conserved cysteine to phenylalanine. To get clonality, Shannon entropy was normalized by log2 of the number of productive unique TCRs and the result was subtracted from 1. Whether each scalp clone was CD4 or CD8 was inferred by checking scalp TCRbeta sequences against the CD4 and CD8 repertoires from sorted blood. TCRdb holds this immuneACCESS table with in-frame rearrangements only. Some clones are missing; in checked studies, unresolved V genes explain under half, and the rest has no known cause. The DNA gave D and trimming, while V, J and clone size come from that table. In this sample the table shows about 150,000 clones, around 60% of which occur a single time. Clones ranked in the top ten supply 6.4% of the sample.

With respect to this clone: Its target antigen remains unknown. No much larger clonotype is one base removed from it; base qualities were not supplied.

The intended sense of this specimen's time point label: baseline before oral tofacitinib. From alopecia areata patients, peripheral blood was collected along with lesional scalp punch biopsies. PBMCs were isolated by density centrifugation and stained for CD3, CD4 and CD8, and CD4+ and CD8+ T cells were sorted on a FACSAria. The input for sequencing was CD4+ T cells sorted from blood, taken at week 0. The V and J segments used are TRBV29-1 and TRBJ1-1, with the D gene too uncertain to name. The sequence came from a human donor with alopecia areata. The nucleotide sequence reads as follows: TGCAGCGCTGGGGAGGGAAGAGGCACTGAAGCTTTCTTT. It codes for CSAGEGRGTEAFF. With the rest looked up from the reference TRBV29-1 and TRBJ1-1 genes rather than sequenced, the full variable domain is SAVISQKPSRDICQRGTSLTIQCQVDSQVTMMFWYRQQPGQSLTLIATANQGSEATYESGFVIDKFPISRPNLTFSTLTVSNMSPEDSSIYLCSAGEGRGTEAFFGQGTRLTVV.